Sequencing of this T cell receptor (beta chain) was carried out in a study of shared clonotypes between healthy human individuals. Produced via immunoSEQ multiplex PCR; TCRdb's table is partial and in-frame only. The repertoire holds roughly 650,000 clones, with around 97% as singletons. The sequence derives from a woman aged 30 to 39 in good health. Material for sequencing was naive CD4+ T cells sorted from blood. Subset meaning: CD45RA+ positively selected.

As DNA, the CDR3 is TGTGCCAGCAGAATTACAGGGGGAACAGATACGCAGTATTTT. Its protein is CASRITGGTDTQYF. The chain employs TRBV28 and TRBJ2-3; 8 nucleotides agree with TRBD1. CDR3 length: 14 residues. The trim removed 6 bases at V and 3 bases at J, leaving 5 bases unmatched. CDR1 and CDR2 (germline): MDHEN, SYDVKM.